What follows is one T cell receptor (beta chain) and its context. Regions amplified from RNA transcripts were the TCR beta CDR3 regions. The primer set for the first-round RT-PCR of the TCR CDR3 was HTBI. TCRdb fed the multiplex PCR reads into MiXCR, producing one record per CDR3 protein. The sample includes around 200,000 distinct CDR3 sequences, approximately 15% of them seen just once. These data originate in a study of T cells in Graves' hyperthyroidism and ophthalmopathy. After removal of 4 bases from V and 5 bases from J, the junction contained 6 bases not matched to a gene. This CDR3 region has 14 residues. Germline CDR1 reads SGHTS; CDR2 reads YDEGEE.

Material for sequencing was blood. The TCR was taken from a woman aged 45-60 years with Graves' hyperthyroidism. The V call is TRBV5-8, the J call TRBJ1-2; 9 nucleotides agree with TRBD1. CDR3 in amino acids: CASSLGQGIYGYTF. DNA for the CDR3: TGTGCCAGCAGCCTCGGACAGGGGATATATGGCTACACCTTC.